This passage covers 23 T cell receptor beta chains from one sample sequenced in a study of blood T cell repertoires in COVID-19. Clones were sequenced by immunoSEQ multiplex PCR, and TCRdb holds only the in-frame ones, with some missing. The profile shows tens of thousands of clones, about 90% of them singletons. The source material was peripheral blood. The receptors shown here come from a human donor in a cohort sampled during active COVID-19.

This clone was seen only once. The rearrangement joins TRBV30 to TRBJ2-2, with 10 bases identical to TRBD2. V was clipped by 4 bases and J by 4 bases; unmatched bases: 6. Germline lookup yields CDR1 GTSNPN and CDR2 SVGIG (reference sequence). CDR3 size: 15 residues. The DNA for the CDR3 is TGTGCCTGGACTAGCGGGAGTTTGAGCACCGGGGAGCTGTTTTTT. It specifies CAWTSGSLSTGELFF.

This chain uses TRBV19 with TRBJ2-1; D call uncertain. Deletions cut 3 bases from V and 4 bases from J, with 13 bases between. Germline CDR1 LNHDA, CDR2 SQIVND (reference sequence). There are 15 residues in the CDR3. In nucleotides, the CDR3 is TGTGCCAGTAGTATTACTGCCTCCTTATACAATGAGCAGTTCTTC. It codes for CASSITASLYNEQFF.

The chain carries TRBV15 and TRBJ2-7, with 8 bases that match TRBD1. Germline V gives CDR1 LNHNV, CDR2 YYDKDF (reference sequence). The CDR3 is 15 residues long. The trim removed 2 bases at V and 4 bases at J, leaving 7 bases unmatched. In nucleotides, the CDR3 is TGTGCCACCAGCAGATACAGGGGGGCCGCGTACGAGCAGTACTTC. Translated: CATSRYRGAAYEQYF.

The chain uses TRBV4-2 and TRBJ1-2, with 7 bases matching TRBD1. The germline CDR1 and CDR2 sequences are LGHNA and YNFKEQ. The CDR3 has 16 residues. Trimming at V came to 2 bases and at J to 6 bases, leaving 12 bases not matched to a gene. CDR3 sequence: CASSQMVAAQGDGYTF. The CDR3, as DNA: TGTGCCAGCAGCCAAATGGTTGCGGCCCAGGGGGATGGCTACACCTTC.

The J gene is TRBJ1-4, the V gene TRBV2; 8 nucleotides match TRBD1. The CDR3 is 15 residues long. After removal of 7 bases from V and 8 bases from J, the junction contained 12 bases not matched to a gene. The germline V gene encodes CDR1 SNHLY and CDR2 FYNNEI. CDR3 amino acids: CASISPDRVGEKLFF. The CDR3 DNA is TGTGCCAGCATCTCACCGGACAGGGTGGGCGAAAAACTGTTTTTT.

The chain joins TRBV6-2 or TRBV6-3 to TRBJ2-5; 10 bases fit TRBD2. J gave up 5 bases and V 2 bases, and 20 bases lay outside the gene matches. The CDR3 totals 20 residues. CDR1 MNHEY and CDR2 SVGEGT come from the germline V gene. The CDR3, as DNA: TGTGCCAGCAGTTACGGGGGTGAGGCTAGCGGGAGCGCAAGGCGGGAGACCCAGTACTTC. Its translation: CASSYGGEASGSARRETQYF.

The gene calls are TRBV29-1 and TRBJ2-1; TRBD1 agrees at 9 bases. The CDR3 runs 13 residues. V lost 7 bases, J lost 7 bases, and 8 bases stayed unmatched. In germline, CDR1 is SQVTM, CDR2 ANQGSEA. CDR3 bases: TGCAGCGCCGGACAGGGGTGGGCGAATGAGCAGTTCTTC. Protein sequence: CSAGQGWANEQFF.

This chain joins TRBV7-2 and TRBJ2-7; 11 nucleotides line up with TRBD2. The CDR3 has 14 residues. J gave up 3 bases and V 3 bases, and 1 base lay outside the gene matches. The germline CDR1 and CDR2 sequences are SGHTA and FQGNSA. The CDR3 DNA sequence: TGTGCCAGCAGCTTGACTAGCGGGAACTACGAGCAGTACTTC. It yields the protein CASSLTSGNYEQYF.

The genes are TRBV12-3 or TRBV12-4 and TRBJ1-4; a weak D match, TRBD1 (5 bases). This CDR3 has 13 amino acids. The germline V and J ends were trimmed by 6 bases and 7 bases, with 12 bases remaining between them. In DNA, the CDR3 is TGTGCCAGCAGCCCTGGGACTCGTGAAAAACTGTTTTTT. It encodes CASSPGTREKLFF.

The chain recombines TRBV5-6 with TRBJ1-2; D is unclear. The CDR3 contains 17 residues. The V and J ends lost 4 bases and 2 bases respectively, with 21 bases between them. Germline V gene sequence: CDR1 SGHDT, CDR2 YYEEEE. The CDR3 protein is CASSLPGARAMNYGYTF. DNA for the CDR3: TGTGCCAGCAGCCTCCCGGGAGCCCGGGCTATGAACTATGGCTACACCTTC.

This rearrangement joins TRBV30 to TRBJ2-7; D is possibly TRBD2 (6 bases). V was cut by 5 bases and J by 3 bases, with 11 bases left in between. CDR3 length equals 12 residues. Per germline, CDR1 GTSNPN and CDR2 SVGIG (reference sequence). The CDR3: CAWSREVYEQYF. CDR3 sequence (DNA): TGTGCCTGGTCCAGGGAGGTCTACGAGCAGTACTTC.

The V call is TRBV30, the J call TRBJ2-7; 8 bases align to TRBD1. The CDR3 is made up of 15 amino acids. Trimming cost V 1 base and J 2 bases; bases outside gene matches: 7. From germline, CDR1 is GTSNPN and CDR2 SVGIG (reference sequence). The chain's CDR3 is CAWSAGTGRTYEQYF. CDR3 coding DNA: TGTGCCTGGAGTGCAGGGACAGGCCGGACCTACGAGCAGTACTTC.

The rearrangement joins TRBV5-4 to TRBJ1-1; TRBD1 matches at 7 bases. The CDR3 is 13 residues long. The V gene end was trimmed by 3 bases and the J gene end by 3 bases; junction bases not matched to a gene: 2. Germline V CDR1 and CDR2: SGHNT, YYREEE (reference sequence). The CDR3 nucleotides are TGTGCCAGCAGCTCTCAGGGGGACACTGAAGCTTTCTTT. Encoded protein: CASSSQGDTEAFF.

The chain couples TRBV5-6 to TRBJ2-7, with 9 bases fitting TRBD2. The CDR3 has 17 residues. Per the germline V gene, CDR1 is SGHDT and CDR2 is YYEEEE. V dropped 0 bases and J dropped 4; count of bases not matched to a gene: 11. The CDR3 spells CASSLGGWGAGGYEQYF. CDR3 sequence (DNA): TGTGCCAGCAGCTTGGGTGGTTGGGGAGCGGGAGGATACGAGCAGTACTTC.

This sequence joins TRBV7-8 and TRBJ2-7, with a possible D match to TRBD1 (5 bases). Germline assignment: CDR1 SGHVS and CDR2 FQNEAQ. V was trimmed by 3 bases and J by 7 bases, leaving 10 bases between them. This CDR3 is built from 12 residues. CDR3 sequence (DNA): TGTGCCAGCAGCTTTGGGGCGAGGGAGCAGTACTTC. Amino acids: CASSFGAREQYF.

This clone was counted between two and nine times. V gene TRBV5-4 combines with J gene TRBJ2-7, with D maybe TRBD2 (5 bases). Germline CDR1 reads SGHNT; CDR2 reads YYREEE (reference sequence). Trimming removed 4 bases from V and 0 bases from J, with 17 bases in between. The CDR3 spans 16 residues. CDR3 protein: CASSPGGLLSSYEQYF. The CDR3 DNA is TGTGCCAGCAGCCCTGGAGGCCTTCTATCCTCCTACGAGCAGTACTTC.

V gene TRBV30 combines with J gene TRBJ2-7, with D possibly matching TRBD1 (6 bases). Looked up from germline, CDR1 is GTSNPN and CDR2 is SVGIG (reference sequence). The CDR3 covers 12 residues. V was shortened by 0 bases and J by 7 bases, with 10 bases between the two germline ends. CDR3 nucleotides: TGTGCCTGGAGTGTACAGGGTCAAGAGCAGTACTTC. Translated: CAWSVQGQEQYF. Full variable domain (remainder filled in from reference TRBV30 and TRBJ2-7): SQTIHQWPATLVQPVGSPLSLECTVEGTSNPNLYWYRQAAGRGLQLLFYSVGIGQISSEVPQNLSASRPQDRQFILSSKKLLLSDSGFYLCAWSVQGQEQYFGPGTRLTVT.

This chain connects TRBV19 to TRBJ1-1; 12 bases line up with TRBD1. Germline V CDR1 and CDR2: LNHDA, SQIVND (reference sequence). Losses at the gene ends were 5 bases for V and 2 bases for J; bases not matched to a gene: 6. The CDR3 length is 16 residues. The CDR3 reads CASSGGTGGGNTEAFF. Written as DNA, the CDR3 is TGTGCCAGTAGTGGAGGGACAGGGGGCGGTAACACTGAAGCTTTCTTT.

This chain connects TRBV20-1 to TRBJ2-2; 9 positions agree with TRBD2. CDR3 length: 14 amino acids. Germline V CDR1 and CDR2: DFQATT, SNEGSKA (reference sequence). The V and J ends lost 3 bases and 4 bases, in that order; junction bases with no gene match: 3. The CDR3 nucleotides read TGCAGTGCTAGTCTAGCGGGAAGCACCGGGGAGCTGTTTTTT. It is translated as CSASLAGSTGELFF.

This rearrangement joins TRBV7-9 to TRBJ1-6; maybe TRBD1 (5 bases). Trimming pared 7 bases from V and 5 bases from J, leaving 12 bases between. In germline, CDR1 is SEHNR, CDR2 FQNEAQ (reference sequence). The CDR3 has 14 residues. The CDR3 region has the DNA TGTGCCAGCAAACAAACAGGAGATAATTCACCCCTCCACTTT. Its translation is CASKQTGDNSPLHF. The full variable domain, its missing parts supplied by reference TRBV7-9 and TRBJ1-6, is DTGVSQNPRHKITKRGQNVTFRCDPISEHNRLYWYRQTLGQGPEFLTYFQNEAQLEKSRLLSDRFSAERPKGSFSTLEIQRTEQGDSAMYLCASKQTGDNSPLHFGNGTRLTVT.

The V gene is TRBV4-2, the J gene TRBJ2-2, with 8 bases fitting TRBD1. The V and J ends lost 2 bases and 7 bases, in that order; junction bases with no gene match: 21. The CDR3 is made up of 20 amino acids. Germline CDR1 LGHNA, CDR2 YNFKEQ. The CDR3 nucleotides read TGTGCCAGCAGCCAAATGTACGCGAGGAGGGGACAGGAGTTGTTCGGGGAGCTGTTTTTT. It specifies CASSQMYARRGQELFGELFF.

The V and J genes are TRBV29-1 and TRBJ2-7, with D uncertain. Trimming cost V 4 bases and J 5 bases, with 9 bases left between them. Germline assignment: CDR1 SQVTM and CDR2 ANQGSEA. This CDR3 region has 11 residues. This CDR3 reads CSVGVDNEQYF. CDR3 coding DNA: TGCAGCGTTGGGGTAGACAACGAGCAGTACTTC.

This sequence joins TRBV19 and TRBJ1-2, with 7 bases aligning to TRBD1. This CDR3 has 15 amino acids. The germline V gene has CDR1 LNHDA and CDR2 SQIVND (reference sequence). V gave up 6 bases and J gave up 6 bases; unmatched junction bases: 13. In DNA form, the CDR3 reads TGTGCCAGTAGGACACCGCGGACAGGCCGGGATGGCTACACCTTC. This translates into CASRTPRTGRDGYTF.